This entry lists 12 T cell receptor beta chains sequenced from one sample in a study of a mutant IDH1 vaccine in newly diagnosed glioma. Documented time point: week 47, end of study. All doses held 300 ug of mutant IDH1 20-mer peptide, with topical imiquimod. Libraries were prepared by immunoSEQ multiplex PCR; TCRdb keeps only in-frame clonotypes and omits some of them. In the table there are 13,000 or so clones, roughly 72% of which are singletons. No antigens are known for them. The sample here was PBMCs, taken from a glioma patient whose treatment included an IDH1 peptide vaccine. These receptor sequences come from a woman aged 40-49 years with glioma.

The chain combines TRBV28 with TRBJ1-5, with D maybe TRBD1 (5 bases). The CDR3 totals 15 residues. Germline assignment: CDR1 MDHEN and CDR2 SYDVKM. V lost 3 bases to trimming and J lost 6 bases, with 15 bases between them. The CDR3 spells CASSFRGASGQPQHF. CDR3 DNA sequence: TGTGCCAGCAGTTTCCGGGGCGCGTCGGGTCAGCCCCAGCATTTT.

In this sample, this clone turned up once. This rearrangement joins TRBV5-4 to TRBJ2-3; 11 nucleotides match TRBD1. This CDR3 region has 17 residues. Trimming cost V 0 bases and J 4 bases; bases outside gene matches: 7. CDR1 and CDR2 from the germline V gene are SGHNT and YYREEE (reference sequence). CDR3 bases: TGTGCCAGCAGCTTGGGAAGCGGGACAGGGGGTGCAGATACGCAGTATTTT. It translates to CASSLGSGTGGADTQYF.

The J gene is TRBJ1-6, the V gene TRBV7-3; TRBD1 aligns across 7 bases. Germline-derived CDR1 and CDR2 are SGHTA and FQGTGA. With V trimmed by 5 bases and J by 5 bases, 9 bases remained unmatched. CDR3 size: 16 residues. The CDR3 sequence is CASSAGPTGNNSPLHF. As DNA, the CDR3 is TGTGCCAGCAGCGCAGGCCCGACAGGGAATAATTCACCCCTCCACTTT.

V gene TRBV27 combines with J gene TRBJ2-3; D perhaps matches TRBD1 (6 bases). CDR1 is MNHEY, CDR2 SMNVEV, per germline (reference sequence). The ends were cut back, 1 base at V and 1 base at J, with 9 bases in the middle. This CDR3 spans 15 amino acids. CDR3 sequence: CASSLLGARTDTQYF. The CDR3 bases are TGTGCCAGCAGTTTATTGGGGGCCCGCACAGATACGCAGTATTTT.

The V call is TRBV5-1, the J call TRBJ2-3; TRBD1 matches 7 bases. This CDR3 spans 15 amino acids. V lost 5 bases, J lost 6 bases, and 12 bases stayed unmatched. Germline V gives CDR1 SGHRS, CDR2 YFSETQ. For the CDR3, the DNA is TGCGCCAGCAGGTTGTCAGGACAGGCCTTTGATACGCAGTATTTT. It yields the protein CASRLSGQAFDTQYF.

The rearrangement links TRBV21-1 to TRBJ2-1; the table assigns TRBD2, which was not confirmed against the DNA. TRBV21-1 is given as a pseudogene. The CDR3 loop spans 16 amino acids. Here the CDR3 DNA reads TGTGCCAGCAGAGGTCTATTAGCCCATTCCGACAATGAGCAGTTCTTC. Translation: CASRGLLAHSDNEQFF.

The rearrangement links TRBV28 to TRBJ1-4; D uncertain. The CDR3 is 12 amino acids. CDR1 and CDR2 (germline): MDHEN, SYDVKM. V was trimmed by 3 bases and J by 7 bases, leaving 6 bases between them. The CDR3 is CASSLRSEKLFF. The CDR3 nucleotides are TGTGCCAGCAGTTTGAGGTCTGAAAAACTGTTTTTT. Combining the CDR3 with reference TRBV28 and TRBJ1-4 gives the whole variable domain DVKVTQSSRYLVKRTGEKVFLECVQDMDHENMFWYRQDPGLGLRLIYFSYDVKMKEKGDIPEGYSVSREKKERFSLILESASTNQTSMYLCASSLRSEKLFFGSGTQLSVL.

The chain links TRBV2 to TRBJ1-4; TRBD1 might be the D (6 bases). CDR1 is SNHLY and CDR2 is FYNNEI in the germline V gene. The CDR3 contains 13 residues. V was trimmed by 7 bases and J by 7 bases, leaving 13 bases between them. The CDR3 nucleotides are TGTGCCAGCAAGGGGGGGCTGGGTGAAAAACTGTTTTTT. Translation: CASKGGLGEKLFF. Based on the CDR3 plus reference TRBV2 and TRBJ1-4, the full variable domain is EPEVTQTPSHQVTQMGQEVILRCVPISNHLYFYWYRQILGQKVEFLVSFYNNEISEKSEIFDDQFSVERPDGSNFTLKIRSTKLEDSAMYFCASKGGLGEKLFFGSGTQLSVL.

J is TRBJ1-4 and V is TRBV6-6; no reliable D call. Germline V gene data show CDR1 as MNHNY and CDR2 as SVGAGI (reference sequence). V shed 4 bases and J shed 8 bases, with 5 bases lying between them. The CDR3 length is 11 residues. In nucleotides, the CDR3 is TGTGCCAGCAGTTTGTCCGAAAAACTGTTTTTT. Residues: CASSLSEKLFF.

This chain joins TRBV19 and TRBJ1-1; the D is unclear. Germline CDR1 reads LNHDA; CDR2 reads SQIVND (reference sequence). Trimming removed 10 bases from V and 0 bases from J, with 12 bases in between. This CDR3 comprises 13 residues. The CDR3: CANRNVLNTEAFF. CDR3 in DNA: TGTGCCAATAGGAACGTACTGAACACTGAAGCTTTCTTT.

This chain links TRBV5-4 with TRBJ2-5; TRBD2 agrees at 10 bases. V was pared by 4 bases and J by 3 bases, with 18 bases of the junction left unmatched. This CDR3 has 19 residues. Per the germline V gene, CDR1 is SGHNT and CDR2 is YYREEE (reference sequence). For the CDR3, the DNA is TGTGCCAGCAGCCCCTTCCAGGCAGCGGGAGGGCCCGGGGAAGAGACCCAGTACTTC. Translating it yields CASSPFQAAGGPGEETQYF.

The chain recombines TRBV7-9 with TRBJ2-7; D not resolved. Trimming shortened V by 6 bases and J by 2 bases, and 8 bases separated the two germline ends. The germline V gene has CDR1 SEHNR and CDR2 FQNEAQ (reference sequence). This CDR3 spans 12 amino acids. CDR3 sequence reads: CASSLTAYEQYF. In DNA form, the CDR3 reads TGTGCCAGCAGTCTCACAGCCTACGAGCAGTACTTC.